Here is one T cell receptor (beta chain) with its context. This clone was counted only a few times. Its specific antigen is unknown. No qualities accompany the bases; no much larger clone lies one base away. Including cysteine and phenylalanine, the CDR3 has 13 amino acids. Just the 39-base CDR3 DNA is kept, in frame starting at base 1. CDR1 and CDR2 are drawn from the germline V gene: MDHEN, SYDVKM. A distance of 8 bases separates the germline ends of V and J, which lose 6 bases and 1 base respectively. Every sample was amplified as two independent genomic DNA replicates, using roughly 0.5 ug for blood and about 1.6 ug for tumor or normal breast. TCRB sequencing of genomic DNA was carried out with the ImmunoSeq Intro kit according to the manufacturer's instructions. Multiplex PCR ran approximately 29 cycles with proprietary primers and spike-in control sequences for absolute quantification. Single-end 150-bp reads were used to sequence an 87-bp fragment spanning the CDR3 and the flanking V and J genes. Each lane of an Illumina MiSeq using version 3.0 chemistry carried seven multiplexed samples, with two replicates per sample. The paper's data handling went like this. Raw data were processed with the vendor's proprietary pipeline, and both replicates were merged into a single result per sample. Clonotypes were defined as productive rearrangements sharing the V-gene family, CDR3 amino acid sequence and J-gene segment. Clonality was computed as 1 minus the normalized Shannon entropy (Pielou evenness) of TCRB abundances. T cell density was estimated by dividing total templates by the number of input cells inferred from the DNA input amount. Total repertoire diversity and clonality were estimated with Recon using default parameters. Tumor-enriched clonotypes were defined as having over 0.1% abundance in tumor and at least 32-fold higher abundance than in normal breast. TCRdb retrieved this table from immuneACCESS and kept in-frame rearrangements only. Not all clones are present; in checked studies, unresolved V genes account for under half, and no reason is known for the remainder. The V and J calls and the clone size are those of that table, but D and trimming were determined from the DNA. The sample contains about 30,000 clones, 74% of them found a single time. Over 9% of the sample belongs to the ten largest clones.

About 19-50 mg of tumor tissue was diced and typically yielded more than 2.5 ug of DNA. The study profiled bulk TCR beta-chain repertoires in matched peripheral blood, tumor and adjacent normal breast tissue taken from over 15 patients with early-stage breast cancer. After resection, tumor tissue identified by eye was cut out and put into prechilled RNAlater. Using a TissueLyser II, roughly 17-50 mg of tumor tissue was diced and homogenized in RLTplus buffer with beta-mercaptoethanol and antifoaming agent. The Qiagen AllPrep DNA/RNA Mini kit was used for genomic DNA extraction. The sample is drawn from a study of early stage breast cancer tumors (dated by TCRdb to 2016 to 2017). In terms of the full investigation: Of the approximately 15 invasive breast tumors, 12 to 13 were found to be estrogen receptor-positive, progesterone receptor-positive and HER2-negative. Most of the 12 ER+/PR+/HER2- tumors were invasive ductal carcinomas, while the other four were invasive lobular carcinomas. A read coverage of roughly 10-fold per sample was achieved on average. A total of 2,651,842 templates, representing some 1.2 million unique clonotypes, were detected across all samples. Beyond this particular receptor, the publication reports: Enriched TCRB sequences shared across patients were mostly commonly generated sequences, unlikely to play an important role in the tumor microenvironment. Chain pairing and functional markers such as CD4, CD8 and FOXP3 were not captured by bulk genomic DNA sequencing of unsorted cells. The small cohort size prevented analysis by tumor subtype. Compared with adjacent normal breast tissue, tumors had around 2.6-fold higher T cell density and higher clonality. Repertoires from blood and normal breast were more alike than repertoires from blood and tumor, and in 14 of 16 patients, comparing each tissue with blood separated tumor from normal.

This sequence uses TRBV28 and TRBJ2-3; TRBD1 is a weak D gene call, 6 bases matching. Sequences were obtained from breast tumor tissue. The receptor's source is a person aged 30-39 years with breast cancer. The CDR3 reads CASRRQGTDTQYF. The bases are TGTGCCAGCAGGCGACAGGGCACAGATACGCAGTATTTT. With the rest looked up from the reference TRBV28 and TRBJ2-3 genes rather than sequenced, the full variable domain is DVKVTQSSRYLVKRTGEKVFLECVQDMDHENMFWYRQDPGLGLRLIYFSYDVKMKEKGDIPEGYSVSREKKERFSLILESASTNQTSMYLCASRRQGTDTQYFGPGTRLTVL.